Presented here are 16 T cell receptor beta chains from one specimen sequenced in a study of radiation and T cells in renal cell carcinoma. The repertoire was sequenced with immunoSEQ multiplex PCR; TCRdb's copy has only in-frame clones and lacks some. The table has 70,000 or so clones, roughly 87% seen once. Sample time point: blood 2 weeks post-SBRT. The treatment: 15 Gy SBRT to primary tumor, nephrectomy 4 weeks later. Source: blood, taken from a patient whose treatment included radiotherapy and nephrectomy. These receptors were taken from a man aged 60-69 years with renal cell carcinoma.

V usage is TRBV5-4 and J usage is TRBJ2-7; 12 bases are a match to TRBD2. Per germline, CDR1 SGHNT and CDR2 YYREEE (reference sequence). The CDR3 length is 16 residues. The J segment lost 5 bases and the V segment lost 3 bases, leaving 9 bases of the junction unmatched. CDR3 amino acids: CASSSLRTSGNHEQYF. The CDR3 DNA follows: TGTGCCAGCAGCTCCCTTCGGACTAGCGGGAATCACGAGCAGTACTTC. The full variable domain, its missing parts supplied by reference TRBV5-4 and TRBJ2-7, is ETGVTQSPTHLIKTRGQQVTLRCSSQSGHNTVSWYQQALGQGPQFIFQYYREEENGRGNFPPRFSGLQFPNYSSELNVNALELDDSALYLCASSSLRTSGNHEQYFGPGTRLTVT.

The chain recombines TRBV2 with TRBJ2-3, with TRBD2 matching 8 bases. The V segment lost 9 bases and the J segment 3 bases; nucleotides outside the gene matches: 8. Germline CDR1 and CDR2: SNHLY and FYNNEI. CDR3 length equals 14 residues. The CDR3 coding sequence is TGTGCCAGAAGAGCGGGAGTGGGGACAGATACGCAGTATTTT. Amino acids: CARRAGVGTDTQYF.

V and J are TRBV27 and TRBJ2-1; the match to TRBD2 covers 13 bases. This CDR3 spans 16 amino acids. The germline V gene encodes CDR1 MNHEY and CDR2 SMNVEV (reference sequence). Trimming at V came to 5 bases and at J to 7 bases, leaving 8 bases not matched to a gene. The CDR3 protein is CASSTWTSGRWNEQFF. The DNA for the CDR3 is TGTGCCAGCAGTACCTGGACTAGCGGGAGATGGAATGAGCAGTTCTTC.

This clone was seen once. The chain links TRBV7-8 to TRBJ2-3; D ambiguous. The CDR3 consists of 11 residues. The V gene lost 2 bases and the J gene lost 5 bases, with 2 bases spanning the gap. Germline loops: CDR1 SGHVS, CDR2 FQNEAQ. This chain's CDR3 is CASSLLDTQYF. As DNA, the CDR3 is TGTGCCAGCAGCTTATTAGATACGCAGTATTTT.

The chain is built from TRBV28 and TRBJ2-3; 9 bases match TRBD1. Trimming took 2 bases from V and 4 from J; bases not matched to a gene: 4. The germline V gene has CDR1 MDHEN and CDR2 SYDVKM. CDR3 length: 15 residues. The CDR3 spells CASSLGDRVADTQYF. The CDR3 coding sequence is TGTGCCAGCAGTTTAGGGGACAGGGTCGCAGATACGCAGTATTTT.

Only a few counts were recorded for this clone. J is TRBJ1-1 and V is TRBV6-1; the D is unclear. V lost 6 bases and J lost 0, with 11 bases in between. CDR1 is MNHNS and CDR2 is SASEGT in the germline V gene. The CDR3 totals 14 residues. The CDR3 bases are TGTGCCAGCAGCGTTGGACGGCTGAACACTGAAGCTTTCTTT. Translated, it gives CASSVGRLNTEAFF.

The chain has TRBV6-1 and TRBJ2-7, with 7 bases lining up with TRBD1. Germline values: CDR1 MNHNS, CDR2 SASEGT. This CDR3 region has 13 residues. The V segment lost 10 bases and the J segment 0 bases; nucleotides outside the gene matches: 6. CDR3 sequence: CAIADRNSYEQYF. CDR3 coding DNA: TGTGCCATTGCGGACAGGAACTCCTACGAGCAGTACTTC.

This chain joins TRBV7-9 and TRBJ1-2; 8 positions match TRBD1. CDR1 SEHNR and CDR2 FQNEAQ come from the germline V gene (reference sequence). The CDR3 length is 15 residues. Trimming cost V 4 bases and J 5 bases; bases outside gene matches: 9. This CDR3 reads CASSSRDRRGYGYTF. The DNA of the CDR3 is TGTGCCAGCAGCTCCCGGGACAGGAGGGGGTATGGCTACACCTTC.

V and J are TRBV10-1 and TRBJ2-6; D is uncertain. Germline CDR1 reads WNHNN; CDR2 reads SYGVQD (reference sequence). With 4 bases removed from V and 4 bases from J, the gap between germline ends came to 8 bases. CDR3 length: 14 amino acids. The CDR3 reads CASSGPLGANVLTF. The CDR3 DNA is TGCGCCAGCAGTGGACCGCTAGGGGCCAACGTCCTGACTTTC.

V usage is TRBV9 and J usage is TRBJ1-3; D remains ambiguous. CDR1 is SGDLS, CDR2 YYNGEE, per germline. The CDR3 sequence is 14 residues long. The V end was cut by 4 bases, the J end by 4 bases, with 12 bases between. In DNA, the CDR3 is TGTGCCAGCAGCCCAGACCCCCAAGGAAACACCATATATTTT. It encodes CASSPDPQGNTIYF.

V and J are TRBV27 and TRBJ2-1; 8 bases agree with TRBD2. The CDR3 contains 14 residues. Germline V gene data show CDR1 as MNHEY and CDR2 as SMNVEV (reference sequence). With V trimmed by 2 bases and J by 4 bases, 1 base remained unmatched. CDR3 coding DNA: TGTGCCAGCAGTTTAACTAGCGGTTACAATGAGCAGTTCTTC. It is translated as CASSLTSGYNEQFF.

This clone was observed a few times. The rearrangement links TRBV28 to TRBJ1-3; D uncertain. V lost 8 bases and J 4 bases, leaving 12 bases between the germline ends. Germline CDR1 MDHEN, CDR2 SYDVKM. This CDR3 comprises 13 residues. In DNA form, the CDR3 reads TGTGCCAGCTACCGGGCCCAAGGAAACACCATATATTTT. Its protein is CASYRAQGNTIYF.

The rearrangement joins TRBV5-1 to TRBJ2-3, with D tentatively TRBD1 or TRBD2 (5 bases each). The CDR3 extends over 15 amino acids. Trimming shortened V by 4 bases and J by 2 bases, and 14 bases separated the two germline ends. Germline V gene lookup returns CDR1 SGHRS and CDR2 YFSETQ. CDR3 amino acids: CASSGSGTATDTQYF. CDR3 nucleotide sequence: TGCGCCAGCAGCGGATCCGGGACGGCCACAGATACGCAGTATTTT.

The J gene is TRBJ1-2, the V gene TRBV5-6; possible D gene TRBD1, 5 bases. CDR3 length: 12 residues. Germline lookup yields CDR1 SGHDT and CDR2 YYEEEE. V lost 2 bases, J lost 5 bases, and 7 bases lay in between. Written as DNA, the CDR3 is TGTGCCAGCAGCTTCCGGACATATGGCTACACCTTC. Protein: CASSFRTYGYTF.

V is TRBV7-6 and J is TRBJ2-7; TRBD2 agrees at 7 bases. CDR1 is SGHVS and CDR2 is FNYEAQ in the germline V gene. The CDR3 runs 15 residues. Trimming at V came to 1 base and at J to 2 bases, leaving 5 bases not matched to a gene. CDR3 in amino acids: CASSLERAGPYEQYF. CDR3 sequence (DNA): TGTGCCAGCAGCTTAGAGCGAGCGGGACCCTACGAGCAGTACTTC.

The genes are TRBV9 and TRBJ2-5, with D possibly being TRBD1 or TRBD2 (6 bases each). The CDR3 has 16 amino acids. Trimming took 4 bases from V and 1 from J, leaving 17 bases between them. CDR1 and CDR2 from the germline V gene are SGDLS and YYNGEE. Written as DNA, the CDR3 is TGTGCCAGCAGCACACCAAAAGGAGGGGGCCAAGAGACCCAGTACTTC. This encodes CASSTPKGGGQETQYF.